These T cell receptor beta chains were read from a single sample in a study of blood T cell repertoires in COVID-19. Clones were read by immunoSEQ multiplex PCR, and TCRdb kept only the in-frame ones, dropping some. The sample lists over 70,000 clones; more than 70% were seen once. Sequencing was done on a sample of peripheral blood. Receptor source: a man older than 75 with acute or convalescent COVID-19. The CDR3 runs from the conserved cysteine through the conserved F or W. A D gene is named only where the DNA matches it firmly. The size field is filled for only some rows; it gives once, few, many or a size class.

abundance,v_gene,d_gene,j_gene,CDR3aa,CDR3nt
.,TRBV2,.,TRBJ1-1,CASIPDSEAFF,TGTGCCAGCATCCCGGACAGTGAAGCTTTCTTT
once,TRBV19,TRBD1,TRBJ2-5,CASSPSTGYQETQYF,TGTGCCAGTAGTCCTTCGACAGGGTACCAAGAGACCCAGTACTTC
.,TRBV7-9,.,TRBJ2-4,CATIEGDLAKNIQYF,TGTGCCACTATAGAAGGGGATTTAGCCAAAAACATTCAGTACTTC
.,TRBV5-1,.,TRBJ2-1,CASSLGTLYNEQFF,TGCGCCAGCAGCTTGGGTACTCTTTACAATGAGCAGTTCTTC
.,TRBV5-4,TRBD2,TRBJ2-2,CASSGTSGKNTGELFF,TGTGCCAGCAGCGGGACTAGCGGGAAGAACACCGGGGAGCTGTTTTTT
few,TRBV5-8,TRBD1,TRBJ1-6,CASSWGQGQYWQGNSPLHF,TGTGCCAGCAGCTGGGGACAGGGACAGTATTGGCAGGGGAATTCACCCCTCCACTTT
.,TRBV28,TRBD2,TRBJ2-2,CASRGAGGTSPGELFF,TGTGCCAGCAGGGGGGCGGGAGGGACCAGTCCCGGGGAGCTGTTTTTT
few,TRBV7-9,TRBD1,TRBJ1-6,CASSLASKGARSPLHF,TGTGCCAGCAGCTTAGCGAGTAAGGGGGCTAGATCACCCCTCCACTTT
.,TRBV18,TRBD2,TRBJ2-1,CASSPAPGLAGYNEQFF,TGTGCCAGCTCACCAGCCCCAGGACTAGCGGGTTACAATGAGCAGTTCTTC
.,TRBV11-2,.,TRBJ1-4,CASSLIQGSEKLFF,TGTGCCAGCAGCTTAATACAGGGAAGCGAAAAACTGTTTTTT
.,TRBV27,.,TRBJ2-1,CASSLSSYNEQFF,TGTGCCAGCAGTCTCAGCTCCTACAATGAGCAGTTCTTC
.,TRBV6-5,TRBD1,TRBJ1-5,CASTPGQGLNQPQHF,TGTGCCAGCACCCCGGGACAGGGGTTAAATCAGCCCCAGCATTTT
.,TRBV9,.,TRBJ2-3,CASSVAPGSTDTQYF,TGTGCCAGCAGCGTAGCGCCAGGGAGCACAGATACGCAGTATTTT
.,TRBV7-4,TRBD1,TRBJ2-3,CASSLVRDRGLGYTQYF,TGTGCCAGCAGCTTAGTTAGGGACAGGGGGCTCGGATATACGCAGTATTTT
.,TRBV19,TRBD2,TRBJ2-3,CASSGLAGGSFSDTQYF,TGTGCCAGTAGTGGTCTAGCGGGAGGGAGTTTTTCAGATACGCAGTATTTT
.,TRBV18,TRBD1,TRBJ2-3,CASSPGGQGSTDTQYF,TGTGCCAGCTCACCAGGTGGACAGGGGAGTACAGATACGCAGTATTTT
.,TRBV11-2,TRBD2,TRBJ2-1,CASSLSSGSEALYEQFF,TGTGCCAGCAGCCTCTCTAGCGGGTCGGAGGCGCTTTATGAGCAGTTCTTC
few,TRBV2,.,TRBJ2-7,CASSVISGPSNEQYF,TGTGCCAGCAGTGTTATTAGCGGACCGTCAAACGAGCAGTACTTC
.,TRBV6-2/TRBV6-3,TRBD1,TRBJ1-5,CASSFSGGGNQPQHF,TGTGCCAGCAGTTTCTCAGGGGGCGGCAATCAGCCCCAGCATTTT
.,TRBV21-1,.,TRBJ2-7,CASSKPHREASYEQYF,TGTGCCAGCAGCAAACCTCACAGGGAAGCAAGCTACGAGCAGTACTTC
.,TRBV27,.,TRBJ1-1,CASSPWGGLVLNTEAFF,TGTGCCAGCAGTCCATGGGGAGGGCTTGTCCTGAACACTGAAGCTTTCTTT
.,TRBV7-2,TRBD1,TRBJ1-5,CASSSPRGQGAFQPQHF,TGTGCCAGCAGCTCCCCGAGAGGACAGGGGGCGTTTCAGCCCCAGCATTTT
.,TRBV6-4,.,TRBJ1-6,CASSAGDASSPLHF,TGTGCCAGCAGTGCAGGGGATGCCAGTTCACCCCTCCACTTT
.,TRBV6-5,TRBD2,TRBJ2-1,CASSYRGGITYNEQFF,TGTGCCAGCAGTTATCGGGGGGGAATAACCTACAATGAGCAGTTCTTC
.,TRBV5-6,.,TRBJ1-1,CASSQYWGAEAFF,TGTGCCAGCAGCCAGTATTGGGGCGCTGAAGCTTTCTTT
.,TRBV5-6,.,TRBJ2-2,CASSFGRVGAGELFF,TGTGCCAGCAGCTTCGGCAGGGTGGGCGCCGGGGAGCTGTTTTTT
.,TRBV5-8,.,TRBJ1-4,CASSLDRVEKLFF,TGTGCCAGCAGCTTGGATCGCGTTGAAAAACTGTTTTTT
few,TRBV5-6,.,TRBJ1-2,CASSLAGSGDYGYTF,TGTGCCAGCAGCTTGGCCGGGTCAGGGGACTATGGCTACACCTTC
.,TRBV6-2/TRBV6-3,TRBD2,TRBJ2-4,CASSQTSGGAGKNIQYF,TGTGCCAGCAGCCAGACTAGCGGGGGGGCCGGCAAAAACATTCAGTACTTC
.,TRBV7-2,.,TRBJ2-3,CASSFPRGAGSTDTQYF,TGTGCCAGCAGCTTCCCCCGTGGGGCGGGGAGCACAGATACGCAGTATTTT
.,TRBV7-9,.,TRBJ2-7,CASSSHGGRFGYEQYF,TGTGCCAGCAGCTCCCACGGGGGGCGTTTCGGCTACGAGCAGTACTTC
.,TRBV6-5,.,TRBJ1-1,CASSYGTFRDTEAFF,TGTGCCAGCAGTTACGGCACCTTCCGGGATACTGAAGCTTTCTTT
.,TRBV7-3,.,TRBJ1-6,CASSLIGEGNSPLHF,TGTGCCAGCAGCTTAATCGGGGAAGGGAATTCACCCCTCCACTTT
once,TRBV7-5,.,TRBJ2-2,CARSSPGLAEINTGELFF,TGTGCCAGAAGCTCTCCAGGACTAGCGGAGATTAACACCGGGGAGCTGTTTTTT
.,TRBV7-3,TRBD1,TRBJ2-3,CASSSDRARDTQYF,TGTGCCAGCAGCTCCGACAGGGCCCGGGATACGCAGTATTTT
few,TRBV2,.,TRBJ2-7,CASSEDAGSYYEQYF,TGTGCCAGCAGTGAAGACGCAGGGTCCTACTACGAGCAGTACTTC
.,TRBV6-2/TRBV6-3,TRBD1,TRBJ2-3,CASSRRDRGPDTQYF,TGTGCCAGCAGTCGCCGGGACAGGGGACCAGATACGCAGTATTTT
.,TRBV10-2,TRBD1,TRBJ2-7,CASSPGQGATYEQYF,TGCGCCAGCAGTCCTGGACAGGGGGCAACCTACGAGCAGTACTTC